Below are 19 T cell receptor beta chains sequenced from a single sample in a study of T-cell reconstitution after alpha-beta-depleted transplantation in children. The library targeted TCRbeta and was prepared with unique molecular identifiers. TCRdb recomputed calls from the PCR reads with MiXCR, one row per CDR3 protein. The sample records more than 400,000 distinct CDR3 sequences, around 46% being singletons. The sequencing used PBMCs, collected before TCRalphabeta/CD19-depleted stem cell transplant. These receptors were taken from a girl aged 2-15 years with aplastic anemia, due to receive a stem cell transplant.

In this sample, this clonotype turned up once. The genes are TRBV20-1 and TRBJ2-7; 9 bases are shared with TRBD1. Germline V gives CDR1 DFQATT, CDR2 SNEGSKA (reference sequence). The CDR3 sequence is 16 residues long. CDR3 coding DNA: TGCTGCGCCCCGAGTCCGGCGACGACAGGGGGTTACGAGCAGTACTTC. Translating gives CCAPSPATTGGYEQYF.

This clonotype appeared once. The V gene is TRBV12-3 or TRBV12-4, the J gene TRBJ1-5, with a tentative D call TRBD1 (6 bases). There are 15 residues in the CDR3. V was cut by 5 bases and J by 7 bases, with 18 bases left in between. For the CDR3, the DNA is TGTGCCAGCAGTACCACAGGGACCGAGGGGCAGCCCCAGCATTTT. It encodes CASSTTGTEGQPQHF.

DNA of the CDR3: TGTGCCAGCAGGGCAACAGGGAAGACTGAAGCTTTCTTT. Residues: CASRATGKTEAFF. The chain combines TRBV12-3 or TRBV12-4 with TRBJ1-1; the D gene is possibly TRBD1 (6 bases). Between the trimmed V and J ends, which lost 6 bases and 5 bases, there was a span of 13 bases. The CDR3 sequence is 13 residues long.

The chain employs TRBV5-1 and TRBJ2-2, with 7 bases identical to TRBD1. CDR3 length equals 16 residues. V dropped 4 bases and J dropped 5; count of bases not matched to a gene: 11. The germline V gene encodes CDR1 SGHRS and CDR2 YFSETQ. This CDR3 reads CASSPLTATGTGELFF. The CDR3 DNA is TGCGCCAGCAGCCCCTTGACCGCGACAGGGACCGGGGAGCTGTTTTTT.

The gene calls are TRBV7-8 and TRBJ2-3; weak D call: TRBD2 (6 bases). Trimming took 5 bases from V and 4 from J, leaving 19 bases between them. Germline V gene sequence: CDR1 SGHVS, CDR2 FQNEAQ. This CDR3 is built from 16 residues. CDR3 amino acids: CASSRLSSAPSDTQYF. The CDR3 DNA follows: TGTGCCAGCAGCCGACTTTCTAGCGCCCCTTCAGATACGCAGTATTTT.

The chain combines TRBV5-1 with TRBJ1-6; D gene unclear. The CDR3 runs to 16 residues. The V end was cut by 3 bases, the J end by 5 bases, with 15 bases between. Germline loops: CDR1 SGHRS, CDR2 YFSETQ. The CDR3 DNA follows: TGCGCCAGCAGCTCGTTCGATGGGCCAGATAATTCACCCCTCCACTTT. It encodes CASSSFDGPDNSPLHF.

This clonotype was observed at least ten times. The genes are TRBV12-3 or TRBV12-4 and TRBJ2-7, with 7 nucleotides matching TRBD2. V gave up 6 bases and J gave up 3 bases; unmatched junction bases: 11. CDR3 size: 15 residues. CDR3 loop: CASSLAPSGDYEQYF. CDR3 nucleotide sequence: TGTGCCAGCAGCCTAGCCCCTAGCGGCGACTACGAGCAGTACTTC.

This clonotype was picked up one time. This chain uses TRBV4-1 with TRBJ1-5; a possible D gene is TRBD1 (6 bases). This CDR3 has 14 residues. V lost 1 base, J lost 4 bases, and 8 bases lay in between. In germline, CDR1 is MGHRA, CDR2 YSYEKL. CDR3 nucleotide sequence: TGCGCCAGCAGCCAAGTCGACAGGAATCAGCCCCAGCATTTT. Amino acid sequence: CASSQVDRNQPQHF.

The rearrangement joins TRBV12-3 or TRBV12-4 to TRBJ2-7; D unclear. V shed 3 bases and J shed 7 bases, with 16 bases lying between them. The CDR3 consists of 14 residues. The CDR3 spells CASSFRGSPSEQYF. The CDR3 nucleotides read TGTGCCAGCAGTTTCCGTGGCTCCCCTAGTGAGCAGTACTTC.

Many counts were recorded for this clonotype. This chain connects TRBV4-1 to TRBJ2-3, with 8 bases that match TRBD2. The germline CDR1 and CDR2 sequences are MGHRA and YSYEKL. The CDR3 sequence is 16 residues long. Losses at the gene ends were 0 bases for V and 4 bases for J; bases not matched to a gene: 6. The CDR3: CASSQELADISDTQYF. Here the CDR3 DNA reads TGCGCCAGCAGCCAAGAACTAGCGGATATATCAGATACGCAGTATTTT.

Only a few counts were recorded for this clonotype. The J gene is TRBJ2-7, the V gene TRBV5-6, with D possibly being TRBD2 (6 bases). The V gene lost 1 base and the J gene lost 7 bases, with 18 bases spanning the gap. CDR3 length: 15 residues. The germline V gene has CDR1 SGHDT and CDR2 YYEEEE. The CDR3 DNA reads as TGTGCCAGCAGCTTGTGGGGACCACGGAGCGGGGAGCAGTACTTC. Its protein product is CASSLWGPRSGEQYF.

This chain uses TRBV15 with TRBJ2-1; no clear D gene. CDR3 size: 13 residues. Germline V gene lookup returns CDR1 LNHNV and CDR2 YYDKDF (reference sequence). The V and J ends lost 1 base and 3 bases respectively, with 4 bases between them. DNA of the CDR3: TGTGCCACCAGCAGAGGGAACTACAATGAGCAGTTCTTC. The encoded protein is CATSRGNYNEQFF.

The table lists this clonotype with a few counts. The chain uses TRBV6-1 and TRBJ1-2, with D possibly TRBD1 on 5 matching bases. The CDR3 is 17 amino acids. In germline, CDR1 is MNHNS, CDR2 SASEGT. Trimming took off 5 bases at V and 0 bases at J, with 19 bases between the two ends. CDR3 amino acids: CASSSGLRRSSNYGYTF. The CDR3, as DNA: TGTGCCAGCAGTTCAGGGCTTCGACGGTCTTCTAACTATGGCTACACCTTC.

Notes on this clonotype: At one end, the junction sequence differs from germline, possibly due to a read error. V usage is TRBV12-3 or TRBV12-4 and J usage is TRBJ1-1; D uncertain. The CDR3 contains 13 residues. As DNA, the CDR3 is TGCGCCAGCAGCTTGATAATGAACACTGAAGCTTTCTTT. Its protein product is CASSLIMNTEAFF.

The chain carries TRBV18 and TRBJ2-7; tentative D call: TRBD2 (5 bases). Germline values: CDR1 KGHSH, CDR2 LQKENI. Trimming removed 5 bases at V and 2 bases at J, with 16 bases between. The CDR3 has 15 residues. For the CDR3, the DNA is TGTGCCAGCTCAGGAAAGAGGGATCGGGCCTACGAGCAGTACTTC. Translation gives CASSGKRDRAYEQYF. The complete variable domain, with remaining parts taken from reference TRBV18 and TRBJ2-7, reads NAGVMQNPRHLVRRRGQEARLRCSPMKGHSHVYWYRQLPEEGLKFMVYLQKENIIDESGMPKERFSAEFPKEGPSILRIQQVVRGDSAAYFCASSGKRDRAYEQYFGPGTRLTVT.

In this sample, this clonotype turned up a few times. The rearrangement joins TRBV7-3 to TRBJ2-3; D not certain. Trimming stripped 4 bases from V and 7 bases from J, with 15 bases between. In germline, CDR1 is SGHTA, CDR2 FQGTGA. The CDR3 is 14 amino acids. The CDR3: CASSWGTGPYTQYF. The CDR3 DNA sequence: TGTGCCAGCAGCTGGGGAACCGGACCCTATACGCAGTATTTT.

There are many counts of this clonotype. This chain links TRBV5-1 with TRBJ2-7; TRBD1 matches at 7 bases. The V and J ends lost 0 bases and 3 bases, in that order; junction bases with no gene match: 9. Germline V gene sequence: CDR1 SGHRS, CDR2 YFSETQ. The CDR3 spans 16 residues. The CDR3 reads CASSLAGGTALYEQYF. The CDR3 bases are TGCGCCAGCAGCTTGGCAGGTGGGACAGCCCTCTACGAGCAGTACTTC.

This clonotype appeared a few times. The rearrangement joins TRBV9 to TRBJ2-5; D could derive from TRBD1 or TRBD2 (5 bases each). V shed 1 base and J shed 4 bases, with 8 bases lying between them. Looked up from germline, CDR1 is SGDLS and CDR2 is YYNGEE. The CDR3 is made up of 13 amino acids. CDR3 sequence (DNA): TGTGCCAGCAGCGTACAAGGGACAGAGACCCAGTACTTC. This codes for CASSVQGTETQYF.

Points on this clonotype: A much more abundant neighbour one base away suggests this may be a read error. V is TRBV5-5 and J is TRBJ2-1; TRBD2 matches at 7 bases. The CDR3 contains 12 residues. Germline-derived CDR1 and CDR2 are SGHKS and YYEKEE (reference sequence). Losses at the gene ends were 3 bases for V and 10 bases for J; bases not matched to a gene: 4. CDR3 residues: CASSWGGYEQFF. The DNA for the CDR3 is TGTGCCAGCAGCTGGGGGGGTTACGAGCAGTTCTTC.